This TCR beta chain is from a study of Ad26.COV2.S vaccination and SARS-CoV-2 variants. Data came from immunoSEQ multiplex PCR; TCRdb stores just in-frame clones and leaves some out. The table lists 510,000 or so clones, approximately 90% of them singletons, with over 10% in the top ten. The germline V and J ends were trimmed by 6 bases and 8 bases, with 13 bases remaining between them. This CDR3 comprises 13 residues. The treatment here: some 20 received Ad26.COV2.S at low or high dose, single or two shots; several received placebo; per-sample allocation not given. Sampling was done on day 63 after the first vaccine or placebo injection. A Boston adult aged 18-55 years was the donor. The study used a vaccine consisting of an Ad26 vector that expressed Wuhan-strain SARS-CoV-2 spike.

The chain carries TRBV12-3 or TRBV12-4 and TRBJ1-4, with unresolved D. This clonotype was sampled from a person aged 18-65 years who received the Ad26.COV2.S COVID-19 vaccine or a placebo. The sample in question was peripheral blood, obtained in a trial of Ad26.COV2.S vaccine versus placebo. The CDR3 DNA follows: TGTGCCAGCAGATCGAGTGGCCCGGAAAAACTGTTTTTT. This encodes CASRSSGPEKLFF.